These T cell receptor beta chains were read from a single sample in a study of OX40 agonist ivuxolimab in advanced cancers. TCRdb's table, derived via immunoSEQ multiplex PCR, lists solely in-frame clones and lacks some. The repertoire holds some 40,000 clones, with 80% to 95% as singletons. The input for sequencing was CD4+ or CD8+ T cells sorted from blood, taken in a trial of the OX40 agonist ivuxolimab. All receptors derive from an adult with an advanced solid tumor such as melanoma, head and neck, liver or kidney cancer. Both conserved end residues are part of each CDR3. A D gene is named only where the DNA matches it firmly. Size is omitted from some rows. Given values are once, few, many or a class for expanded clones.

v_call,clone_size,d_call,j_call,cdr3_aa,cdr3_nt
TRBV28,-,-,TRBJ1-3,CASSPRFGRRTGNTIYF,TGTGCCAGCAGCCCTCGTTTTGGGAGGAGGACTGGAAACACCATATATTTT
TRBV19,-,TRBD1,TRBJ2-7,CASTAAGTGAYEQYF,TGTGCCAGTACCGCCGCCGGGACAGGGGCGTACGAGCAGTACTTC
TRBV2,-,-,TRBJ2-7,CASSVGGPYEQYF,TGTGCCAGCAGTGTCGGGGGTCCCTACGAGCAGTACTTC
TRBV4-2,-,-,TRBJ1-4,CASSQVGGGNEKLFF,TGTGCCAGCAGCCAAGTCGGGGGAGGAAATGAAAAACTGTTTTTT
TRBV2,-,-,TRBJ1-1,CASSDETGLHTEAFF,TGTGCCAGCAGTGACGAGACAGGACTCCACACTGAAGCTTTCTTT
TRBV5-4,-,-,TRBJ1-2,CASSLGVGYTF,TGTGCCAGCAGCTTGGGGGTTGGCTACACCTTC
TRBV6-4,-,-,TRBJ2-3,CASSDSSSSGGTDTQYF,TGTGCCAGCAGTGACTCGAGTTCAAGCGGTGGCACAGATACGCAGTATTTT
TRBV18,few,-,TRBJ2-1,CASSRDNNEQFF,TGTGCCAGCTCACGGGACAACAATGAGCAGTTCTTC
TRBV6-1,-,-,TRBJ1-2,CASTAGGWRNYGYTF,TGTGCCAGCACCGCGGGGGGTTGGCGTAACTATGGCTACACCTTC
TRBV29-1,medium-sized,-,TRBJ2-7,CSPTLTCLGEQYF,TGCAGCCCTACTTTGACCTGTCTTGGGGAGCAGTACTTC
TRBV13,-,TRBD1,TRBJ2-1,CASSQGASPEQFF,TGTGCCAGCAGCCAGGGGGCTAGCCCTGAGCAGTTCTTC
TRBV5-1,-,TRBD1,TRBJ2-7,CASSLRQGTYEQYF,TGCGCCAGCAGCTTAAGACAGGGTACCTACGAGCAGTACTTC
TRBV7-8,-,TRBD1,TRBJ2-7,CASSLGGQAYEQYF,TGTGCCAGCAGCTTAGGTGGACAGGCCTACGAGCAGTACTTC
TRBV28,-,-,TRBJ1-2,CASSFRGTDYGYTF,TGTGCCAGCAGTTTTCGGGGAACAGACTATGGCTACACCTTC
TRBV2,-,TRBD2,TRBJ2-5,CASSTKPSGSRQETQYF,TGTGCCAGCAGTACCAAACCTAGCGGGAGTCGACAAGAGACCCAGTACTTC
TRBV4-3,-,-,TRBJ1-2,CASSQSVYRDTEYGYTF,TGCGCCAGCAGCCAGTCTGTCTACCGGGATACTGAGTATGGCTACACCTTC
TRBV7-9,-,-,TRBJ2-7,CASSYGSSEQYF,TGTGCCAGCAGCTATGGGAGTTCCGAGCAGTACTTC
TRBV28,-,-,TRBJ1-5,CAMGTYSNQPQHF,TGTGCCATGGGTACCTATAGCAATCAGCCCCAGCATTTT
TRBV27,-,TRBD2,TRBJ2-2,CASIDRLAGVGTGELFF,TGTGCCAGCATTGATCGACTAGCGGGAGTCGGCACCGGGGAGCTGTTTTTT
TRBV7-8,-,-,TRBJ2-5,CASSLEASDQETQYF,TGTGCCAGCAGCTTAGAGGCTAGCGACCAAGAGACCCAGTACTTC
TRBV7-6,-,TRBD2,TRBJ2-3,CASSLSGSGTDTQYF,TGTGCCAGCAGCCTAAGCGGGAGCGGCACAGATACGCAGTATTTT
TRBV6-4,-,TRBD2,TRBJ2-1,CASSPGTTHEQFF,TGTGCCAGCAGTCCCGGGACTACCCATGAGCAGTTCTTC
TRBV5-1,-,-,TRBJ2-5,CASSLAEYGRQQETQYF,TGCGCCAGCAGCTTGGCCGAATACGGCCGCCAACAAGAGACCCAGTACTTC
TRBV12-5,-,-,TRBJ2-7,CASGSALYEQYF,TGTGCTAGTGGTTCCGCCTTGTACGAGCAGTACTTC
TRBV27,-,-,TRBJ1-5,CASSLSGTGQPQHF,TGTGCCAGCAGTTTATCAGGGACGGGTCAGCCCCAGCATTTT
TRBV5-1,-,-,TRBJ2-7,CASSLGGRGSKSYEQYF,TGCGCCAGCAGCTTGGGCGGGCGTGGTAGCAAATCCTACGAGCAGTACTTC
TRBV5-1,-,-,TRBJ2-2,CASSSTLGTGELFF,TGCGCCAGCAGCTCGACCCTAGGCACCGGGGAGCTGTTTTTT
TRBV19,-,TRBD1,TRBJ2-7,CASSISTQGAYEQYF,TGTGCCAGTAGTATATCAACCCAGGGGGCTTACGAGCAGTACTTC
TRBV12-2,-,-,TRBJ2-2,CASRLDWDGTGELFF,TGTGCAAGTCGCTTAGACTGGGACGGTACCGGGGAGCTGTTTTTT
TRBV19,-,TRBD1,TRBJ2-7,CASSLTGFGAYEQYF,TGTGCCAGTAGTTTGACAGGGTTCGGCGCCTACGAGCAGTACTTC
TRBV7-9,-,-,TRBJ2-3,CASSLVHGGTDTQYF,TGTGCCAGCAGCTTAGTTCACGGAGGTACAGATACGCAGTATTTT
TRBV4-1,-,TRBD2,TRBJ2-5,CASSQDPGGETQYF,TGCGCCAGCAGCCAAGATCCGGGGGGAGAGACCCAGTACTTC
TRBV4-1,-,TRBD2,TRBJ2-1,CASSQDRTSGIYNEQFF,TGCGCCAGCAGCCAAGACCGGACTAGCGGGATTTACAATGAGCAGTTCTTC
TRBV4-2,-,-,TRBJ1-5,CASSRQENQPQHF,TGTGCCAGCAGCCGACAGGAAAATCAGCCCCAGCATTTT
TRBV2,-,TRBD1,TRBJ1-4,CASSEVGQGASGLEKLFF,TGTGCCAGCAGTGAAGTGGGACAGGGGGCATCGGGCCTAGAAAAACTGTTTTTT
TRBV12-5,-,TRBD1,TRBJ2-5,CASGLGDRGWETQYF,TGTGCTAGTGGTTTGGGGGACAGGGGATGGGAGACCCAGTACTTC
TRBV5-8,-,TRBD1,TRBJ2-5,CASSRGRDRGPGTQYF,TGTGCCAGCAGCCGGGGTCGGGACAGGGGGCCAGGGACCCAGTACTTC
TRBV6-6,once,-,TRBJ2-2,CASSYLHGPGELFF,TGTGCCAGCAGTTACCTTCACGGCCCCGGGGAGCTGTTTTTT
TRBV6-5,-,-,TRBJ2-5,CASSYSRAYGETQYF,TGTGCCAGCAGTTACTCGCGGGCTTATGGAGAGACCCAGTACTTC
TRBV30,-,-,TRBJ1-1,CAWSPTGTEAFF,TGTGCCTGGAGTCCGACGGGGACTGAAGCTTTCTTT
TRBV30,-,-,TRBJ1-3,CAWMSGFGNTIYF,TGTGCCTGGATGTCAGGGTTTGGAAACACCATATATTTT
TRBV19,-,-,TRBJ2-1,CASSYRSSSYNEQFF,TGTGCCAGTAGTTACCGGAGTAGCTCCTACAATGAGCAGTTCTTC
TRBV18,-,TRBD1,TRBJ1-1,CASSPGQGTEAFF,TGTGCCAGCTCACCCGGACAGGGCACTGAAGCTTTCTTT
TRBV5-1,-,-,TRBJ2-7,CASSLETFSYEQYF,TGCGCCAGCAGCTTGGAGACATTTTCCTACGAGCAGTACTTC